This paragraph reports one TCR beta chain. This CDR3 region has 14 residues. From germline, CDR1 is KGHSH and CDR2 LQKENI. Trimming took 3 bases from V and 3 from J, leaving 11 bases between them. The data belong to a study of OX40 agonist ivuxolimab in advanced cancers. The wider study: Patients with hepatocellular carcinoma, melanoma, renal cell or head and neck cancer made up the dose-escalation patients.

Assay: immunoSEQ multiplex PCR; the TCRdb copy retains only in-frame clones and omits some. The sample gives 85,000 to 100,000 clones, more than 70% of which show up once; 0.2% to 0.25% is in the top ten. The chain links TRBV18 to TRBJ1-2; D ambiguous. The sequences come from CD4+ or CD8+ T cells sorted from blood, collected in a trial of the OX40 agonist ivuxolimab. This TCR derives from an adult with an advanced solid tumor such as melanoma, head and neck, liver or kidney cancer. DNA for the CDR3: TGTGCCAGCTCACCGCGGAGGGAATACTATGGCTACACCTTC. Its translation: CASSPRREYYGYTF.